The next 13 T cell receptor beta chains were all read from a single sample in a study of T cells in narcolepsy. Repertoires were generated with immunoSEQ multiplex PCR, while TCRdb's copy carries only in-frame clones and drops some. The table has tens of thousands of clones, about 90% seen once. The sequenced material came from CD45RA- memory CD4+ T cells from PBMCs. The source of these receptors is a human donor with narcolepsy.

The table lists this clone with a count of one. This chain uses TRBV19 with TRBJ2-7; no definite D call. V lost 3 bases to trimming and J lost 4 bases, with 10 bases between them. CDR1 LNHDA and CDR2 SQIVND come from the germline V gene (reference sequence). The CDR3 covers 13 residues. This CDR3 is CASSIGEWYEQYF. For the CDR3, the DNA is TGTGCCAGTAGTATTGGTGAATGGTACGAGCAGTACTTC.

This sequence joins TRBV7-3 and TRBJ2-2; 9 bases are shared with TRBD2. From germline, CDR1 is SGHTA and CDR2 FQGTGA. This CDR3 is 15 amino acids long. V trimming: 1 base; J trimming: 5 bases; junction bases outside the gene matches: 2. The chain's CDR3 is CASSLMTSGTGELFF. The CDR3 DNA reads as TGTGCCAGCAGCTTAATGACTAGCGGTACCGGGGAGCTGTTTTTT.

The chain recombines TRBV19 with TRBJ1-4; TRBD1 might be the D (6 bases). From germline, CDR1 is LNHDA and CDR2 SQIVND (reference sequence). V lost 2 bases and J 7 bases, leaving 14 bases between the germline ends. The CDR3 has 15 residues. The CDR3 is CASSITAQGGEKLFF. The CDR3 nucleotides read TGTGCCAGTAGTATAACGGCACAGGGAGGTGAAAAACTGTTTTTT.

This chain connects TRBV11-3 to TRBJ2-3, with 7 positions matching TRBD2. The CDR3 contains 14 residues. Per the germline V gene, CDR1 is SGHNT and CDR2 is YENEEA. With V trimmed by 4 bases and J by 0 bases, 1 base remained unmatched. The CDR3 nucleotides read TGTGCCAGCAGCTCGGGAGGTAGCACAGATACGCAGTATTTT. This translates into CASSSGGSTDTQYF.

The CDR3 DNA reads as TGTGCCAGCAGCGTAGACTCTTATAGCAATCAGCCCCAGCATTTT. It yields the protein CASSVDSYSNQPQHF. The chain couples TRBV9 to TRBJ1-5; D is unresolved. V lost 0 bases, J lost 0 bases, and 7 bases lay in between. CDR1 and CDR2 from the germline V gene are SGDLS and YYNGEE. The length of the CDR3 is 15 residues.

The V call is TRBV28, the J call TRBJ2-7; perhaps TRBD2 as D (5 bases). Germline assignment: CDR1 MDHEN and CDR2 SYDVKM. V dropped 6 bases and J dropped 0 bases, with 15 bases sitting between them. The CDR3 contains 15 residues. The CDR3 sequence: CASRTLGEGSYEQYF. The CDR3 DNA reads as TGTGCCAGCAGGACACTAGGTGAAGGCTCCTACGAGCAGTACTTC.

V is TRBV30 and J is TRBJ1-1; D gene unclear. The germline V gene encodes CDR1 GTSNPN and CDR2 SVGIG (reference sequence). V shed 3 bases and J shed 4 bases, with 15 bases lying between them. This CDR3 has 14 residues. The chain's CDR3 is CAWRNKRGTTEAFF. The CDR3 DNA follows: TGTGCCTGGAGAAATAAGCGGGGTACCACTGAAGCTTTCTTT.

The chain recombines TRBV30 with TRBJ1-3; D call uncertain. The CDR3 runs to 14 residues. Per germline, CDR1 GTSNPN and CDR2 SVGIG (reference sequence). The V gene lost 4 bases and the J gene lost 0 bases, with 10 bases spanning the gap. The CDR3 DNA sequence: TGTGCCTGGATCCGGGCGGGCTCTGGAAACACCATATATTTT. Residues: CAWIRAGSGNTIYF.

The V and J genes are TRBV5-4 and TRBJ1-4; D is unresolved. V was cut by 4 bases and J by 8 bases, with 18 bases left in between. Per the germline V gene, CDR1 is SGHNT and CDR2 is YYREEE (reference sequence). CDR3 length: 15 residues. The DNA of the CDR3 is TGTGCCAGCAGCGCGGGTCCCAGCAGAAACGAAAAACTGTTTTTT. Amino acid sequence: CASSAGPSRNEKLFF. Complete variable domain (other parts from reference TRBV5-4 and TRBJ1-4): ETGVTQSPTHLIKTRGQQVTLRCSSQSGHNTVSWYQQALGQGPQFIFQYYREEENGRGNFPPRFSGLQFPNYSSELNVNALELDDSALYLCASSAGPSRNEKLFFGSGTQLSVL.

The chain recombines TRBV19 with TRBJ2-4; D possibly corresponds to TRBD1 (5 bases). CDR1 is LNHDA, CDR2 SQIVND, per germline (reference sequence). The CDR3 extends over 14 amino acids. Trimming pared 4 bases from V and 10 bases from J, leaving 17 bases between. For the CDR3, the DNA is TGTGCCAGTAGTAGGGATTCCCCCGCAGGGATTCAGTACTTC. Translation: CASSRDSPAGIQYF.

This sequence joins TRBV7-2 and TRBJ1-2, with a weak D call TRBD1 (6 bases). The CDR3 runs to 12 residues. Looked up from germline, CDR1 is SGHTA and CDR2 is FQGNSA. V lost 6 bases and J 5 bases, leaving 10 bases between the germline ends. The CDR3 DNA reads as TGTGCCAGCAGTGTCAGGGGTTATGGCTACACCTTC. It translates to CASSVRGYGYTF.

V and J are TRBV10-3 and TRBJ1-2; TRBD1 agrees at 9 bases. The germline V gene has CDR1 ENHRY and CDR2 SYGVKD. The CDR3 is 14 residues long. Germline trimming cut 2 bases from V and 4 bases from J; bases unmatched to any gene: 2. The CDR3 sequence: CAISETGQGYGYTF. CDR3 coding DNA: TGTGCCATCAGTGAGACGGGACAGGGCTATGGCTACACCTTC.

The gene calls are TRBV28 and TRBJ2-6; D may be TRBD1 (5 bases). V shed 2 bases and J shed 0 bases, with 11 bases lying between them. Per the germline V gene, CDR1 is MDHEN and CDR2 is SYDVKM. This CDR3 has 17 residues. The CDR3 protein is CASSLKGWFSGANVLTF. CDR3 bases: TGTGCCAGCAGTTTAAAGGGGTGGTTCTCTGGGGCCAACGTCCTGACTTTC.